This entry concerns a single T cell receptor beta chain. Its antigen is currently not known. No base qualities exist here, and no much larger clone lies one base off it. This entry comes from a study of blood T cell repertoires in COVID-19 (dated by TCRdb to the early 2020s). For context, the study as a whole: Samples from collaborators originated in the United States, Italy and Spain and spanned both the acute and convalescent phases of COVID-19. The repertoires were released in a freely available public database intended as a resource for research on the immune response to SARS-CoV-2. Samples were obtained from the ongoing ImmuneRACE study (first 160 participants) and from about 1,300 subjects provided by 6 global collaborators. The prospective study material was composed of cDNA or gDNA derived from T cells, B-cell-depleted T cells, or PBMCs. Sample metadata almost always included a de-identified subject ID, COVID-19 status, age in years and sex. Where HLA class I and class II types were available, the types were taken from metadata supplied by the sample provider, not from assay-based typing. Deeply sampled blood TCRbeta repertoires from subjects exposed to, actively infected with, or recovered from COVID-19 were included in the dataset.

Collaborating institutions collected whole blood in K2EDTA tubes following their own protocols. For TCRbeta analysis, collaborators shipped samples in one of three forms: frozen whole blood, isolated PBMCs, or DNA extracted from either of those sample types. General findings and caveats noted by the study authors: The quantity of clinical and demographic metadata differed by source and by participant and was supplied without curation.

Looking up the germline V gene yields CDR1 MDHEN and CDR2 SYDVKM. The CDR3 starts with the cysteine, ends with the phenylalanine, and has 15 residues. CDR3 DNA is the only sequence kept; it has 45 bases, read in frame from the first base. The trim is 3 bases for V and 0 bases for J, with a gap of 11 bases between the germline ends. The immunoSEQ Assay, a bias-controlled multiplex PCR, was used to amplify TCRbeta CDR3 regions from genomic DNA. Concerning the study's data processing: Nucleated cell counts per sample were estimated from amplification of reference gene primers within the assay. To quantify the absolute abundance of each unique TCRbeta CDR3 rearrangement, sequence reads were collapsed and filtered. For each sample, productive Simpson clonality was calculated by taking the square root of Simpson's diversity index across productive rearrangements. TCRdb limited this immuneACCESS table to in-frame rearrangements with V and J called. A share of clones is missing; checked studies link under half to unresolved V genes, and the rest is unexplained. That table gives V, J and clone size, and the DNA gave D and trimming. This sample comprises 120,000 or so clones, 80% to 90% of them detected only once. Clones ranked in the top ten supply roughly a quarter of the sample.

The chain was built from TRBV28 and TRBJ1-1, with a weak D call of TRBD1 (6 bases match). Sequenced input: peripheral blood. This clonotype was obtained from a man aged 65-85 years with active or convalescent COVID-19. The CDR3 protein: CASSLWGRLNTEAFF. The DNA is TGTGCCAGCAGTTTGTGGGGGCGGTTGAACACTGAAGCTTTCTTT.